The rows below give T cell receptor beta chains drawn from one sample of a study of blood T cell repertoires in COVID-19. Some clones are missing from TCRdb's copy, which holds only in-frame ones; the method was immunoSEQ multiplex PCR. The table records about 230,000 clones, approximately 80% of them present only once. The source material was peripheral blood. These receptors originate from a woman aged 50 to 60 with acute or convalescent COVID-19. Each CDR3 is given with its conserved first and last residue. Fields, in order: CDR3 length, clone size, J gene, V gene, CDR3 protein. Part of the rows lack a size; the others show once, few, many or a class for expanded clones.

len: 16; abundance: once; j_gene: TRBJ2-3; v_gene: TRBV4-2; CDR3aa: CASSQDLAGGTDTQYF
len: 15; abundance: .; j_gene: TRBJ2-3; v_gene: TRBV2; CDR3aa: CASSRSTSGTDTQYF
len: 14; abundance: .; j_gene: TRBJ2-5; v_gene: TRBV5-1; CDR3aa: CASSRRQGQETQYF
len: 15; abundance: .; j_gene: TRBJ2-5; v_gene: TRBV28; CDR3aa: CASSFLAGGLETQYF
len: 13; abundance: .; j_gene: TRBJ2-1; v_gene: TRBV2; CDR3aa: CARQASGGDEQFF
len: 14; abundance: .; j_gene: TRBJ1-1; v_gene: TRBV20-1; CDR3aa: CSASPRRGVTEAFF
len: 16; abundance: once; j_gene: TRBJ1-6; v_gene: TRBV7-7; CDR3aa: CASSLEGVAYNSPLHF
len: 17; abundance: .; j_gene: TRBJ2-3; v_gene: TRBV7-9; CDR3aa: CASSLKGVSGAGDTQYF
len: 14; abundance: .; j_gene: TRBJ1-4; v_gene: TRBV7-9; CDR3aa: CASSLDTGIEKLFF
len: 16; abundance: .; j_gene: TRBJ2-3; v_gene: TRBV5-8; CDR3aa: CASSLGTSGTTDTQYF
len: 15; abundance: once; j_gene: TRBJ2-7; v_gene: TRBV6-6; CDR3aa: CASSTNRGLSYEQYF
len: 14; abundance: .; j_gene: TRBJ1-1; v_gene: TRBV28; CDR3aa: CASKRFLMNTEAFF
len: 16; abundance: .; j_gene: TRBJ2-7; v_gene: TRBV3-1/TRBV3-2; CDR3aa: CASSQAPSGSSYEQYF
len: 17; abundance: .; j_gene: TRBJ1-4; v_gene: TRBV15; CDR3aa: CATSNRQGGGQSEKLFF
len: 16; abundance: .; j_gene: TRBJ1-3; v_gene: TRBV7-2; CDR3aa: CASSSPEQTSGNTIYF
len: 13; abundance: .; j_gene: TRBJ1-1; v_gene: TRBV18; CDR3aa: CASSPRSDTEAFF
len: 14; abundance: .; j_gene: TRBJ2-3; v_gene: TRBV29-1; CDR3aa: CSVEAGKSTDTQYF
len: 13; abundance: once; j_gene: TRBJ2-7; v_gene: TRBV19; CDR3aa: CASSWTGSYEQYF
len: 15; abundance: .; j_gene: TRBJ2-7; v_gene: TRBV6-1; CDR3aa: CASSEATGGPYEQYF
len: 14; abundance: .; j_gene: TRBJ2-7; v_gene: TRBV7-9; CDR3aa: CAWQARGSAYEQYF
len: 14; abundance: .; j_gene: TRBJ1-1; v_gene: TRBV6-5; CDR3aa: CASSPQAPGQKAFF
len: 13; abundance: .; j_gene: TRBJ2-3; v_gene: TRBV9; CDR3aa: CASSVRAIDTQYF
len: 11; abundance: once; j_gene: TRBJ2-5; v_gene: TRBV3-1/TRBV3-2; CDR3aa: CASSPGETQYF
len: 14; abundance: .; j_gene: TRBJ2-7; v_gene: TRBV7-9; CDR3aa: CASSLTDRGYEQYF
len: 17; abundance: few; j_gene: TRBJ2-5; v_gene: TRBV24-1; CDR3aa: CATSDPRTGISQETQYF
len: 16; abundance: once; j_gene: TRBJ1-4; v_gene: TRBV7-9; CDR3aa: CASSLARGAANEKLFF
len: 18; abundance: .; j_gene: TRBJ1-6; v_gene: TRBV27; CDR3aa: CASGRQGASTSYNSPLHF
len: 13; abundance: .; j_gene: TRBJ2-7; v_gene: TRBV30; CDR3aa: CAGQDERGSEQYF
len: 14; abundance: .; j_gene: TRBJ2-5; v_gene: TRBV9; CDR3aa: CASSVGNSQETQYF
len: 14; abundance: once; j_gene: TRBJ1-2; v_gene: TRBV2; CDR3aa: CASSEVSGPGGYTF
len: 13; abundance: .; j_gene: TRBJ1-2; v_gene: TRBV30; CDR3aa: CAWSVNRGWGYTF
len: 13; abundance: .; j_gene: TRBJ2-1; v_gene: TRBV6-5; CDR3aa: CASTPTGYNEQFF
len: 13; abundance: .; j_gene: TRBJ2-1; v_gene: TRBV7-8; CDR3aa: CASSQTETNEQFF
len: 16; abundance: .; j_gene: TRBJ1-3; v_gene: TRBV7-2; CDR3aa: CASSLGGGNSGNTIYF
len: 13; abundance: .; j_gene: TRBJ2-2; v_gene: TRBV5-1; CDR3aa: CASSDRVGGELFF
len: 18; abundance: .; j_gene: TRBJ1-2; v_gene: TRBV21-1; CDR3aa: CASSKSLVLRGCTSGYTF
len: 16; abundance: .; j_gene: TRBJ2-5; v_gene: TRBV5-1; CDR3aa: CASSLKVPALVETQYF
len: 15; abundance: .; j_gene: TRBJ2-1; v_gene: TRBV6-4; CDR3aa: CASSAQTSGDNEQFF
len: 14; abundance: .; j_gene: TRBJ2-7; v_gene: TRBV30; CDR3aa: CAWSRDSNSYEQYF
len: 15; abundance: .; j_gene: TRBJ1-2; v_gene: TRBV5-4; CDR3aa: CASSFYEAGNYGYTF
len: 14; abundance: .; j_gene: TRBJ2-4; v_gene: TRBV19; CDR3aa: CASSIGLAKNIQYF
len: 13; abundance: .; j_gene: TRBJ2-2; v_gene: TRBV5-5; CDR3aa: CASSLVSGGELFF
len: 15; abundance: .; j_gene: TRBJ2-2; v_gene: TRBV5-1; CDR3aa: CASSLSGKDGGELFF
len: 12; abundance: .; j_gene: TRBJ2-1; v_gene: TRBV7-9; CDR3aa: CASSPGYNEQFF
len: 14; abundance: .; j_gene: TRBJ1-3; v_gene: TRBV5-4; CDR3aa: CASSLGVSGNTIYF
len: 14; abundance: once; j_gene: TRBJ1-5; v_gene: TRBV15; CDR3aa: CATSRGGYNQPQHF
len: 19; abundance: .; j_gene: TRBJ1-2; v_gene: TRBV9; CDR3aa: CASSVNQGVNGQGAYGYTF
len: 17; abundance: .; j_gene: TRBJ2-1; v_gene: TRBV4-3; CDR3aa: CASSHVLRGATYNEQFF
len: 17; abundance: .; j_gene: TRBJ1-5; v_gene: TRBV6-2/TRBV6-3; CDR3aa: CASRYRLTGGPYQPQHF
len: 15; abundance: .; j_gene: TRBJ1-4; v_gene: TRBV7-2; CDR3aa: CASSLDRGQDEKLFF
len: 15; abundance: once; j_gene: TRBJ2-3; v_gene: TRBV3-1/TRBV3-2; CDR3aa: CASSQGPAGSDTQYF
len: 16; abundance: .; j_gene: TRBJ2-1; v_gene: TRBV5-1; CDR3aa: CASSLAGRGGGDEQFF
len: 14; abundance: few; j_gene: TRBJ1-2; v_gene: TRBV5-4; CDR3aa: CASSLQGVPYGYTF
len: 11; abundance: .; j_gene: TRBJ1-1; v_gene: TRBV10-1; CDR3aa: CASSVGQGTFF
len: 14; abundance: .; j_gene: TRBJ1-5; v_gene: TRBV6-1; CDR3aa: CASRETGQDQPQHF